This T cell receptor (beta chain) appears in the sequencing data of a study of beta chain features in type 1 diabetes. Overall study results and limits: Compared with healthy donors, patients appeared to share more similar naive, central memory and regulatory TCRB repertoires. Shorter TCRB CDR3s, moderately but significantly so, were found in Type 1 diabetes patients in all four CD4+ subsets.

The authors took one heparinised blood draw, averaging about 116 mL, from each donor. Central memory, naive, regulatory and stem cell-like memory CD4+ cells were sorted by CD45RO/CCR7/CD25/CD127/CD95/CD27. This clone was observed once. Its specificity is unknown. An end of the junction differs from the germline gene, which may be a read error. Germline CDR1 is LNHDA and CDR2 is SQIVND (reference sequence). There are 15 residues in the CDR3. Expressed TCRB transcripts were sequenced because the isolated RNA had all been reverse transcribed beforehand. The average read count of naive, central memory and regulatory T cell samples was approximately 3.5 million. Here immunoSEQ multiplex PCR was the method, and the copy in TCRdb shows in-frame clones only, minus some. The top ten clones hold around 0.12% of a sample with over 600,000 clones, roughly 12% of them seen once.

The clonotype was recovered from a man younger than 40 with type 1 diabetes. Sequences were obtained from naive CD4+ T cells from blood. This rearrangement joins TRBV19 to TRBJ1-6; no clear D. CDR3: CATSFDGRYNSPLHF. In DNA, the CDR3 is TGTGCCACTAGTTTTGACGGGAGATATAATTCACCCCTCCACTTT.